Listed here are 5 T cell receptor beta chains from one sample, sequenced in a study of beta chain features in type 1 diabetes. General observations from the study: Among all four CD4+ subsets, Type 1 diabetes patients had TCRB CDR3s that were moderately but significantly shorter.

Expressed TCRB transcripts were sequenced because the entire RNA isolate underwent reverse transcription. Using immunoSEQ multiplex PCR, the repertoire was profiled, and TCRdb retains in-frame clones only, with some absent. The sample gives a few hundred thousand clones, roughly a tenth of which show up once; approximately 0.017% is in the top ten. No antigen is known for these receptors. Sequencing used naive CD4+ T cells from blood. These receptors were taken from a man between 25 and 39 years old with type 1 diabetes.

The chain couples TRBV25-1 to TRBJ1-2; D gene uncertain. V was shortened by 3 bases and J by 2 bases, with 10 bases between the two germline ends. The CDR3 length is 14 residues. Germline values: CDR1 MGHDK, CDR2 SYGVNS. The CDR3 loop is CASSDPGRNYGYTF. For the CDR3, the DNA is TGTGCCAGCAGTGACCCCGGGAGGAACTATGGCTACACCTTC.

As DNA, the CDR3 is TGTGCCAGCAGACCTCCCGTGGGTAGGACAGCCTCCTACGAGCAGTACTTC. Protein: CASRPPVGRTASYEQYF. V usage is TRBV7-9 and J usage is TRBJ2-7, with TRBD1 as a possible D gene (6 bases). The CDR3 covers 17 residues. Trimming shortened V by 6 bases and J by 0 bases, and 21 bases separated the two germline ends. Germline V gene lookup returns CDR1 SEHNR and CDR2 FQNEAQ (reference sequence).

The chain is built from TRBV6-5 and TRBJ1-1; possible D gene TRBD1, 5 bases. Germline V gene lookup returns CDR1 MNHEY and CDR2 SVGAGI. The germline V and J ends were trimmed by 5 bases and 10 bases, with 17 bases remaining between them. This CDR3 contains 13 residues. In nucleotides, the CDR3 is TGTGCCAGCAGTCCCTCGGGGGGACGATTAGCTTTCTTT. As protein: CASSPSGGRLAFF.

The chain couples TRBV7-2 to TRBJ2-5, with a possible D match to TRBD1 (6 bases). Germline V gene lookup returns CDR1 SGHTA and CDR2 FQGNSA. Deletions cut 6 bases from V and 7 bases from J, with 21 bases between. The CDR3 runs to 15 residues. CDR3 nucleotide sequence: TGTGCCAGCAGTCCCCCCAGGGGCCTAGGGGCGACCCAGTACTTC. This encodes CASSPPRGLGATQYF.

The gene calls are TRBV30 and TRBJ2-1, with 12 positions matching TRBD2. Per germline, CDR1 GTSNPN and CDR2 SVGIG (reference sequence). CDR3 length equals 16 residues. The V and J ends lost 3 bases and 4 bases, in that order; junction bases with no gene match: 7. CDR3 loop: CAWRDGLAGTYNEQFF. The CDR3 region has the DNA TGTGCCTGGAGGGATGGACTAGCGGGGACTTACAATGAGCAGTTCTTC.